The 25 T cell receptor beta chains listed next were all sequenced from one sample in a study of T cells in tumors after PD-1 blockade. Measured with immunoSEQ multiplex PCR; TCRdb has only the in-frame clones, and not every one. The sample yields around 49,000 clones, 65% to 85% seen once. Here the sequenced sample was PBMCs, taken before anti-PD-1 treatment. The receptors shown here come from a human donor with basal cell carcinoma.

The CDR3, as DNA: TGTGCCAGCAGCCGAGACGGAGCCAGGTCCGATACGCAGTATTTT. Protein sequence: CASSRDGARSDTQYF. The V and J genes are TRBV11-3 and TRBJ2-3; D unclear. Germline CDR1 and CDR2: SGHNT and YENEEA. The CDR3 runs 15 residues. Trimming left V 5 bases short and J 6 bases short, with 18 bases between.

J is TRBJ1-5 and V is TRBV5-6, with D hard to call. Trimming took 4 bases from V and 4 from J, leaving 15 bases between them. Germline CDR1 SGHDT, CDR2 YYEEEE. The CDR3 consists of 15 residues. CDR3 DNA sequence: TGTGCCAGCAGCGGATCCTTGACTGAAAATCAGCCCCAGCATTTT. Residues: CASSGSLTENQPQHF.

The chain recombines TRBV24-1 with TRBJ1-2; TRBD1 aligns across 9 bases. Trimming cost V 5 bases and J 6 bases; bases outside gene matches: 3. This CDR3 spans 13 amino acids. CDR1 is KGHDR, CDR2 SFDVKD, per germline. The CDR3 loop reads CATSVGTGHGYTF. Here the CDR3 DNA reads TGTGCCACCAGTGTCGGGACAGGGCATGGCTACACCTTC.

V and J are TRBV2 and TRBJ1-5, with TRBD1 matching over 7 bases. CDR3 length equals 16 residues. Germline lookup yields CDR1 SNHLY and CDR2 FYNNEI. Trimming removed 4 bases from V and 4 bases from J; junction bases left unmatched: 10. The CDR3 region is CASSASLQGPNQPQHF. DNA of the CDR3: TGTGCCAGCAGTGCCTCATTACAGGGGCCTAATCAGCCCCAGCATTTT.

The chain employs TRBV13 and TRBJ2-5; 13 bases map to TRBD2. This CDR3 is built from 14 residues. Losses at the gene ends were 10 bases for V and 4 bases for J; bases not matched to a gene: 6. CDR1 and CDR2 (germline): PRHDT, FYEKMQ (reference sequence). CDR3: CATSTSGGTETQYF. In nucleotides, the CDR3 is TGTGCCACCTCGACTAGCGGGGGGACAGAGACCCAGTACTTC.

The chain links TRBV27 to TRBJ2-7; D may be TRBD1 (6 bases). V lost 5 bases and J 6 bases, leaving 14 bases between the germline ends. The germline CDR1 and CDR2 sequences are MNHEY and SMNVEV (reference sequence). CDR3 size: 13 residues. The CDR3 reads CASSTTTGSEQYF. The CDR3 region has the DNA TGTGCCAGCAGTACAACAACAGGGTCCGAGCAGTACTTC.

The chain has TRBV3-1 (or the pseudogene TRBV3-2) and TRBJ1-6; the D gene is possibly TRBD1 (5 bases). V was clipped by 6 bases and J by 8 bases, with 11 bases between them. CDR1 and CDR2 (germline): LGHDT, YNNKEL (reference sequence). CDR3 size: 13 residues. This CDR3 reads CASSQGLDSPLHF. CDR3 nucleotide sequence: TGTGCCAGCAGTCAGGGATTAGATTCACCCCTCCACTTT.

The chain couples TRBV18 to TRBJ1-6; D uncertain. The V end was cut by 2 bases, the J end by 0 bases, with 11 bases between. Germline CDR1 KGHSH, CDR2 LQKENI. The CDR3 is made up of 17 amino acids. For the CDR3, the DNA is TGTGCCAGCTCACCATGGCAGGCCAGCTCCTATAATTCACCCCTCCACTTT. Its protein product is CASSPWQASSYNSPLHF.

This chain joins TRBV10-3 and TRBJ2-5; D remains ambiguous. Trimming removed 10 bases at V and 7 bases at J, with 13 bases between. The CDR3 is 11 residues long. Germline V gene sequence: CDR1 ENHRY, CDR2 SYGVKD. The CDR3 loop is CATERRGTQYF. CDR3 sequence (DNA): TGTGCCACTGAAAGGCGTGGGACCCAGTACTTC.

This clone was picked up a small number of times. The chain joins TRBV19 to TRBJ1-5; no firm D call. CDR3 length: 12 amino acids. Trimming stripped 8 bases from V and 2 bases from J, with 7 bases between. Germline lookup yields CDR1 LNHDA and CDR2 SQIVND (reference sequence). The CDR3 region is CASGPGNQPQHF. CDR3 nucleotide sequence: TGTGCCAGTGGACCCGGCAATCAGCCCCAGCATTTT. Combining the CDR3 with reference TRBV19 and TRBJ1-5 gives the whole variable domain DGGITQSPKYLFRKEGQNVTLSCEQNLNHDAMYWYRQDPGQGLRLIYYSQIVNDFQKGDIAEGYSVSREKKESFPLTVTSAQKNPTAFYLCASGPGNQPQHFGDGTRLSIL.

CDR3 DNA: TGTGCCAGCAGTCCGAGACAGCCCAATCAGCCCCAGCATTTT. Residues: CASSPRQPNQPQHF. The chain uses TRBV27 and TRBJ1-5; D is possibly TRBD1 (5 bases). V was cut by 5 bases and J by 3 bases, with 11 bases left in between. The CDR3 length is 14 residues. In germline, CDR1 is MNHEY, CDR2 SMNVEV (reference sequence).

This clone was seen only once. J is TRBJ1-3 and V is TRBV18; D not certain. Trimming stripped 3 bases from V and 0 bases from J, with 15 bases between. This CDR3 has 17 amino acids. Per germline, CDR1 KGHSH and CDR2 LQKENI. CDR3 sequence: CASSPSYGDLSGNTIYF. The CDR3 DNA is TGTGCCAGCTCACCGTCATATGGGGATCTCTCTGGAAACACCATATATTTT. The whole variable domain, filled in from reference TRBV18 and TRBJ1-3, reads NAGVMQNPRHLVRRRGQEARLRCSPMKGHSHVYWYRQLPEEGLKFMVYLQKENIIDESGMPKERFSAEFPKEGPSILRIQQVVRGDSAAYFCASSPSYGDLSGNTIYFGEGSWLTVV.

The gene calls are TRBV10-2 and TRBJ2-2; 8 bases match TRBD2. Unmatched junction bases numbered 1, after V lost 1 base and J lost 6 bases. This CDR3 has 14 amino acids. CDR1 and CDR2 (germline): WSHSY, SAAADI. The CDR3 is CASSEFSGAGELFF. The CDR3 DNA follows: TGCGCCAGCAGTGAGTTTAGCGGGGCCGGGGAGCTGTTTTTT.

The chain employs TRBV19 and TRBJ2-1; D is undetermined. The V gene's germline CDR1 is LNHDA and CDR2 SQIVND (reference sequence). The CDR3 consists of 12 residues. The chain's CDR3 is CGSIGDYNEQFF. The CDR3 nucleotides are TGTGGTAGCATTGGGGACTACAATGAGCAGTTCTTC.

There are a few counts of this clone. The chain combines TRBV14 with TRBJ1-2; 7 bases align to TRBD1. CDR1 is SGHDN and CDR2 is FVKESK in the germline V gene. J lost 7 bases, V lost 4 bases, and 6 bases had no gene match. CDR3 length equals 13 residues. The CDR3 here is CASSRVKGAGYTF. In nucleotides, the CDR3 is TGTGCCAGCAGCCGCGTGAAGGGGGCTGGCTACACCTTC.

The V and J genes are TRBV19 and TRBJ1-4; D ambiguous. This CDR3 region has 13 residues. V lost 7 bases, J lost 4 bases, and 10 bases lay in between. CDR1 LNHDA and CDR2 SQIVND come from the germline V gene (reference sequence). The CDR3 is CASTGRFNEKLFF. The CDR3 DNA follows: TGTGCCAGTACGGGCAGGTTTAATGAAAAACTGTTTTTT.

The rearrangement uses TRBV18 and TRBJ2-7, with D tentatively TRBD1 or TRBD2 (5 bases each). The CDR3 covers 14 residues. Germline V lookup: CDR1 KGHSH, CDR2 LQKENI. Trimming pared 0 bases from V and 5 bases from J, leaving 11 bases between. The CDR3 DNA reads TGTGCCAGCTCACCACCGGGGGTTTGGAACGAGCAGTACTTC. As protein: CASSPPGVWNEQYF.

The V gene is TRBV12-3 or TRBV12-4, the J gene TRBJ1-4; D remains ambiguous. Trimming stripped 6 bases from V and 5 bases from J, with 10 bases between. The CDR3 sequence is 13 residues long. The CDR3 is CASREGPNEKLFF. The CDR3 coding sequence is TGTGCCAGCAGGGAAGGACCGAATGAAAAACTGTTTTTT.

The rearrangement uses TRBV6-5 and TRBJ2-1; D is unclear. This CDR3 spans 14 amino acids. CDR1 MNHEY and CDR2 SVGAGI come from the germline V gene. V lost 7 bases, J lost 0 bases, and 10 bases lay in between. The CDR3 protein is CASKGSFSYNEQFF. In DNA, the CDR3 is TGTGCCAGCAAAGGGTCCTTCTCCTACAATGAGCAGTTCTTC.

V gene TRBV2 combines with J gene TRBJ2-5, with D perhaps matching TRBD2 (5 bases). The V end was cut by 5 bases, the J end by 8 bases, with 12 bases between. This CDR3 has 12 residues. The germline gives CDR1 SNHLY, CDR2 FYNNEI. This chain's CDR3 is CASSSTSPTQYF. The CDR3 nucleotides are TGTGCCAGCAGTTCAACTAGTCCCACCCAGTACTTC.

The chain links TRBV7-2 to TRBJ1-6, with D perhaps TRBD1 (5 bases). V shed 5 bases and J shed 8 bases, with 13 bases lying between them. The CDR3 runs 14 residues. In germline, CDR1 is SGHTA, CDR2 FQGNSA. The CDR3 coding sequence is TGTGCCAGCAGCCCCCGGGACCTAGATTCACCCCTCCACTTT. Translation gives CASSPRDLDSPLHF.

The J gene is TRBJ1-1, the V gene TRBV4-2; D gene ambiguous. CDR1 is LGHNA and CDR2 is YNFKEQ in the germline V gene. Trimming removed 0 bases from V and 0 bases from J, with 11 bases in between. The CDR3 spans 16 residues. The CDR3 coding sequence is TGTGCCAGCAGCCAAGACAGGTCGGCCGTGAACACTGAAGCTTTCTTT. Protein product: CASSQDRSAVNTEAFF.

The V gene is TRBV24-1, the J gene TRBJ1-5; D perhaps matches TRBD1 (5 bases). The V gene lost 2 bases and the J gene lost 0 bases, with 13 bases spanning the gap. CDR1 and CDR2 (germline): KGHDR, SFDVKD. The length of the CDR3 is 17 residues. The CDR3 sequence is CATSDSTGSNSNQPQHF. The CDR3 bases are TGTGCCACCAGTGATTCCACAGGTAGTAATAGCAATCAGCCCCAGCATTTT.

The rearrangement links TRBV9 to TRBJ2-7; 10 positions agree with TRBD1. The CDR3 covers 17 residues. From germline, CDR1 is SGDLS and CDR2 YYNGEE. The J segment lost 2 bases and the V segment lost 5 bases, leaving 13 bases of the junction unmatched. The CDR3 DNA reads as TGTGCCAGCAGTGGGGACAGGGGTAGATCGGGGACCTACGAGCAGTACTTC. Encoded protein: CASSGDRGRSGTYEQYF.

The rearrangement joins TRBV6-4 to TRBJ1-2; 8 nucleotides align to TRBD1. The germline gives CDR1 MRHNA, CDR2 SNTAGT. V was pared by 5 bases and J by 2 bases, with 4 bases of the junction left unmatched. The CDR3 consists of 14 residues. In DNA form, the CDR3 reads TGTGCCAGCAGTACGTGGACAGGGAACTATGGCTACACCTTC. It yields the protein CASSTWTGNYGYTF.